The next 28 T cell receptor beta chains were all read from a single sample in a study of response to subunit inactivated influenza vaccine. TCRdb reprocessed the RT-PCR reads with MiXCR, giving one entry per CDR3 protein. The sample has hundreds of thousands of distinct CDR3 sequences, roughly 14% seen once. Sequencing was performed on PBMCs from blood, taken about 11 days after vaccination. These receptors were collected from a man aged 45-65 years who received an inactivated influenza vaccine.

This chain connects TRBV9 to TRBJ2-2; the D call may be TRBD1 or TRBD2 (5 bases each). Per the germline V gene, CDR1 is SGDLS and CDR2 is YYNGEE. The CDR3 spans 16 residues. V was pared by 4 bases and J by 6 bases, with 19 bases between. The CDR3 protein is CASSSRDAPWAGELFF. CDR3 nucleotides: TGTGCCAGCAGCTCAAGGGACGCACCTTGGGCCGGGGAGCTGTTTTTT.

This clonotype has just a few counts. The V gene is TRBV5-1, the J gene TRBJ1-5; D is unclear. Deletions cut 4 bases from V and 4 bases from J, with 9 bases between. The germline CDR1 and CDR2 sequences are SGHRS and YFSETQ. CDR3 size: 13 residues. Written as DNA, the CDR3 is TGCGCCAGCAGCCCCCACGGGAATCAGCCCCAGCATTTT. This encodes CASSPHGNQPQHF.

This clonotype was picked up a small number of times. The chain carries TRBV2 and TRBJ2-7, with D possibly being TRBD1 (6 bases). Trimming cost V 10 bases and J 5 bases, with 21 bases left between them. The CDR3 totals 14 residues. Germline V gene data show CDR1 as SNHLY and CDR2 as FYNNEI. The DNA of the CDR3 is TGTGCCACCGTAGACAGGACCCTAAGGAACGAGCAGTACTTC. This gives the protein CATVDRTLRNEQYF.

This clonotype was recorded once. The chain uses TRBV7-6 and TRBJ2-6; TRBD1 or TRBD2 may be the D gene (5 bases each). In germline, CDR1 is SGHVS, CDR2 FNYEAQ. V was pared by 2 bases and J by 4 bases, with 12 bases between. The CDR3 length is 16 residues. This CDR3 reads CASSLRPGDGANVLTF. The DNA for the CDR3 is TGTGCCAGCAGCTTAAGACCCGGGGACGGGGCCAACGTCCTGACTTTC.

There are many counts of this clonotype. CDR3 DNA: TGCAGTCCCCAGGGGGCAGATACGCAGTATTTT. Protein product: CSPQGADTQYF. The V and J genes are TRBV29-1 and TRBJ2-3; TRBD1 matches at 7 bases. The germline V gene has CDR1 SQVTM and CDR2 ANQGSEA. The CDR3 is 11 amino acids.

V usage is TRBV6-5 and J usage is TRBJ1-4, with D hard to call. The CDR3 contains 15 residues. In germline, CDR1 is MNHEY, CDR2 SVGAGI. V lost 3 bases and J lost 2, with 10 bases in between. Here the CDR3 DNA reads TGTGCCAGCAGTTATTGGTCCGCTACTAATGAAAAACTGTTTTTT. Its protein is CASSYWSATNEKLFF.

This clonotype showed up just a few times. This chain uses TRBV28 with TRBJ2-5, with D possibly matching TRBD1 (5 bases). CDR3 length: 16 residues. V lost 4 bases and J 2 bases, leaving 17 bases between the germline ends. Per the germline V gene, CDR1 is MDHEN and CDR2 is SYDVKM. CDR3 in amino acids: CASSSSGVRAQETQYF. The CDR3 DNA reads as TGTGCCAGCAGTTCTTCTGGGGTCAGGGCTCAAGAGACCCAGTACTTC.

This clonotype was recorded a few times. The chain combines TRBV4-3 with TRBJ2-5, with D possibly being TRBD2 (7 bases). The CDR3 length is 17 residues. V lost 0 bases and J lost 4, with 18 bases in between. Per germline, CDR1 LGHNA and CDR2 YSLEER. CDR3 amino acids: CASSQERGGGVGETQYF. The CDR3, as DNA: TGCGCCAGCAGCCAAGAAAGGGGGGGTGGGGTAGGAGAGACCCAGTACTTC.

The chain is built from TRBV4-3 and TRBJ2-6; D may be TRBD1 (6 bases). V dropped 2 bases and J dropped 0 bases, with 11 bases sitting between them. Germline V gives CDR1 LGHNA, CDR2 YSLEER. This CDR3 comprises 17 residues. This CDR3 reads CASSQHGQYSGANVLTF. For the CDR3, the DNA is TGCGCCAGCAGCCAACATGGACAGTACTCTGGGGCCAACGTCCTGACTTTC.

This clonotype was observed many times. The chain is built from TRBV5-1 and TRBJ2-3, with 9 bases lining up with TRBD1. In germline, CDR1 is SGHRS, CDR2 YFSETQ. This CDR3 has 15 residues. V was clipped by 4 bases and J by 3 bases; unmatched bases: 6. Written as DNA, the CDR3 is TGCGCCAGCAGCCGGGGACAGGGAGGAACAGATACGCAGTATTTT. This sequence encodes CASSRGQGGTDTQYF.

This clonotype was counted between two and nine times. This chain connects TRBV20-1 to TRBJ2-7; TRBD2 matches at 10 bases. Trimming took 5 bases from V and 3 from J; bases not matched to a gene: 4. The germline CDR1 and CDR2 sequences are DFQATT and SNEGSKA (reference sequence). This CDR3 comprises 13 residues. The DNA for the CDR3 is TGCAGTGCTCAACTAGCGGGGCTCTACGAGCAGTACTTC. This translates into CSAQLAGLYEQYF.

This clonotype was found many times. The V call is TRBV29-1, the J call TRBJ2-1; D is possibly TRBD1 (6 bases). Germline V gene lookup returns CDR1 SQVTM and CDR2 ANQGSEA. The CDR3 runs 13 residues. V was pared by 4 bases and J by 0 bases, with 7 bases between. Here the CDR3 reads CSVGGRSYNEQFF. The CDR3 region has the DNA TGCAGCGTTGGGGGGCGCTCCTACAATGAGCAGTTCTTC.

The V call is TRBV20-1, the J call TRBJ2-5; D remains unclear. The V end lost 1 base, the J end lost 1 base, and 10 bases lay between the germline ends. The length of the CDR3 is 14 residues. From germline, CDR1 is DFQATT and CDR2 SNEGSKA (reference sequence). This chain's CDR3 is CSARVPGPQETQYF. CDR3 nucleotides: TGCAGTGCTAGAGTTCCAGGACCCCAAGAGACCCAGTACTTC.

In its sample, this clonotype was seen many times. The chain links TRBV12-3 or TRBV12-4 to TRBJ2-1, with D maybe TRBD1 (6 bases). Between the trimmed V and J ends, which lost 3 bases and 6 bases, there was a span of 9 bases. This CDR3 comprises 13 residues. This CDR3 reads CASSFSGANEQFF. CDR3 nucleotides: TGTGCCAGCAGTTTTTCAGGGGCCAATGAGCAGTTCTTC.

This clonotype showed up just once. The gene calls are TRBV7-8 and TRBJ2-5; D not resolved. CDR3 length: 16 residues. Germline lookup yields CDR1 SGHVS and CDR2 FQNEAQ. V lost 0 bases, J lost 7 bases, and 18 bases lay in between. The CDR3 loop is CASSLASSADLGTQYF. The DNA for the CDR3 is TGTGCCAGCAGCTTAGCTTCATCGGCGGACCTAGGGACCCAGTACTTC. The full variable domain, with the rest looked up from reference TRBV7-8 and TRBJ2-5, is GAGVSQSPRYKVAKRGQDVALRCDPISGHVSLFWYQQALGQGPEFLTYFQNEAQLDKSGLPSDRFFAERPEGSVSTLKIQRTQQEDSAVYLCASSLASSADLGTQYFGPGTRLLVL.

The chain links TRBV28 to TRBJ2-7; no clear D. The germline V gene has CDR1 MDHEN and CDR2 SYDVKM. The V end was cut by 2 bases, the J end by 3 bases, with 14 bases between. The CDR3 spans 15 residues. The CDR3 loop is CASSLVVKSNYEQYF. DNA of the CDR3: TGTGCCAGCAGTTTAGTAGTAAAATCGAACTACGAGCAGTACTTC.

The chain combines TRBV30 with TRBJ1-2, with D hard to call. The CDR3 is 13 residues long. Per germline, CDR1 GTSNPN and CDR2 SVGIG (reference sequence). CDR3 DNA sequence: TGTGCTGCCCATACCACCTCTAACTATGGCTACACCTTC. This translates into CAAHTTSNYGYTF.

This clonotype was counted a few times. This sequence joins TRBV20-1 and TRBJ1-3; 8 bases fit TRBD1. CDR1 and CDR2 from the germline V gene are DFQATT and SNEGSKA (reference sequence). CDR3 size: 14 residues. Trimming took 6 bases from V and 3 from J; bases not matched to a gene: 7. The CDR3 sequence: CSARTGRGGNTIYF. The CDR3 DNA reads TGCAGTGCGCGGACAGGGAGAGGTGGAAACACCATATATTTT.

This clonotype has a handful of counts. A much larger clone differs from this one at a single base, so this may be a read error. This chain's CDR3 is CASSLPSGATDTQYF. The DNA of the CDR3 is TGTGCCAGCAGTTTACCTAGCGGGGCCACAGATACGCAGTATTTT. The genes are TRBV28 and TRBJ2-3; 9 bases align to TRBD2. J was trimmed by 2 bases and V by 2 bases; bases with no gene match: 2. The CDR3 length is 15 residues. Germline-derived CDR1 and CDR2 are MDHEN and SYDVKM.

This clonotype was counted between two and nine times. The V call is TRBV27, the J call TRBJ2-7, with 8 bases identical to TRBD2. Germline V gene sequence: CDR1 MNHEY, CDR2 SMNVEV (reference sequence). The CDR3 sequence is 14 residues long. After removal of 4 bases from V and 2 bases from J, the junction contained 4 bases not matched to a gene. CDR3 residues: CASSSYSGAYEQYF. The CDR3, as DNA: TGTGCCAGCAGTTCCTATAGCGGGGCCTACGAGCAGTACTTC.

The J gene is TRBJ2-1, the V gene TRBV5-1, with D tentatively TRBD1 or TRBD2 (6 bases each). CDR3 length: 15 residues. V lost 0 bases to trimming and J lost 7 bases, with 14 bases between them. Germline assignment: CDR1 SGHRS and CDR2 YFSETQ. The CDR3 here is CASSLVVGGLNEQFF. The CDR3 DNA follows: TGCGCCAGCAGCTTGGTTGTAGGGGGGCTGAATGAGCAGTTCTTC.

This sequence joins TRBV5-6 and TRBJ2-1; the D is unclear. CDR3 length: 16 amino acids. CDR1 and CDR2 from the germline V gene are SGHDT and YYEEEE. V was pared by 1 base and J by 0 bases, with 11 bases between. CDR3 region: CASSLKSASSYNEQFF. The CDR3 bases are TGTGCCAGCAGCTTGAAAAGCGCCAGCTCCTACAATGAGCAGTTCTTC.

There are a few counts of this clonotype. The V gene is TRBV20-1, the J gene TRBJ1-1; D ambiguous. The CDR3 spans 10 residues. V was trimmed by 6 bases and J by 8 bases, leaving 10 bases between them. Germline V gene sequence: CDR1 DFQATT, CDR2 SNEGSKA (reference sequence). The CDR3 is CSAIKIEAFF. CDR3 in DNA: TGCAGTGCCATCAAAATCGAAGCTTTCTTT.

This clonotype was seen many times. The chain joins TRBV12-3 or TRBV12-4 to TRBJ2-7; the D is unclear. The CDR3 contains 13 residues. Trimming stripped 2 bases from V and 3 bases from J, with 8 bases between. The CDR3 protein is CASSLSPNYEQYF. In DNA, the CDR3 is TGTGCCAGCAGTTTATCCCCTAACTACGAGCAGTACTTC.

The chain employs TRBV5-1 and TRBJ1-6; 8 positions agree with TRBD1. CDR1 and CDR2 from the germline V gene are SGHRS and YFSETQ. Unmatched junction bases numbered 9, after V lost 4 bases and J lost 9 bases. The CDR3 has 15 residues. For the CDR3, the DNA is TGCGCCAGCAGCGTAGGACAGGGACTTACTTCACCCCTCCACTTT. It yields the protein CASSVGQGLTSPLHF.

The chain links TRBV7-2 to TRBJ2-1, with no clear D. The CDR3 has 16 residues. The germline V gene has CDR1 SGHTA and CDR2 FQGNSA. V lost 5 bases and J lost 3, with 17 bases in between. The CDR3 loop reads CASSPTRQQIYNEQFF. In nucleotides, the CDR3 is TGTGCCAGCAGCCCTACAAGGCAGCAGATCTACAATGAGCAGTTCTTC.

The V call is TRBV12-2, the J call TRBJ2-1; the table's D call of TRBD2 was not tested on the DNA. TRBV12-2 is assigned pseudogene status. The CDR3 totals 18 residues. CDR3 sequence reads: CASRPVVSKLDSYNEQFF. The CDR3 coding sequence is TGTGCAAGTCGCCCAGTGGTTTCAAAGCTAGACTCCTACAATGAGCAGTTCTTC.

This clonotype showed up just a few times. This sequence joins TRBV18 and TRBJ2-1; D unresolved. V was clipped by 2 bases and J by 4 bases, with 9 bases between them. There are 14 residues in the CDR3. Germline CDR1 reads KGHSH; CDR2 reads LQKENI. CDR3 nucleotides: TGTGCCAGCTCACCAAGTCAAGCTTACAATGAGCAGTTCTTC. Protein sequence: CASSPSQAYNEQFF.